This T cell receptor beta chain was identified during a study of T cell responses to AZD1222 COVID-19 vaccine. This CDR3 comprises 14 residues. The germline CDR1 and CDR2 sequences are KGHSH and LQKENI. The V end was cut by 3 bases, the J end by 7 bases, with 13 bases between. The data were produced by immunoSEQ multiplex PCR, yet TCRdb's version contains in-frame clones alone and is incomplete. The sample has roughly 100,000 clones; around 89% are singletons. This sequence originates from an adult in good health. The rearrangement links TRBV18 to TRBJ2-1; no clear D. Sequenced here: peripheral blood, sampled on day 0 of AZD1222 vaccination. The CDR3 DNA reads as TGTGCCAGCTCACCGGAGTCAAGACCTAATGAGCAGTTCTTC. As protein: CASSPESRPNEQFF.